A single sample is the source of the 31 T cell receptor beta chains below, sequenced in a study of Graves' ophthalmopathy and Graves' hyperthyroidism. The sequenced template was RNA, covering the TCR beta CDR3 region. RT-PCR with HTBI primers came first, then second-round multiplex PCR. TCRdb passed the multiplex PCR reads through MiXCR, listing each CDR3 protein once. This sample has about 400,000 distinct CDR3 sequences, with 21% found just once. The sequenced material came from peripheral blood. The receptors here all came from a woman under 30 with stable Graves' hyperthyroidism.

The chain has TRBV10-3 and TRBJ2-7, with 7 bases aligning to TRBD2. The CDR3 contains 15 residues. The trim removed 3 bases at V and 0 bases at J, leaving 5 bases unmatched. From germline, CDR1 is ENHRY and CDR2 SYGVKD. DNA of the CDR3: TGTGCCATCAGTGACCGACTAGCCTCCTCCTACGAGCAGTACTTC. This sequence encodes CAISDRLASSYEQYF.

Ten or more counts support this clonotype. V gene TRBV20-1 combines with J gene TRBJ2-2; D possibly corresponds to TRBD2 (7 bases). CDR1 is DFQATT, CDR2 SNEGSKA, per germline (reference sequence). V shed 4 bases and J shed 4 bases, with 13 bases lying between them. CDR3 size: 14 residues. The CDR3 DNA follows: TGCAGTGCTAAAGGGGGGGCTGGCACCGGGGAGCTGTTTTTT. It yields the protein CSAKGGAGTGELFF.

The CDR3 sequence: CASSPNAEGYGYTF. The CDR3 coding sequence is TGTGCCAGCAGTCCTAATGCGGAAGGATATGGCTACACCTTC. The chain links TRBV5-4 to TRBJ1-2; D gene ambiguous. CDR1 and CDR2 from the germline V gene are SGHNT and YYREEE (reference sequence). The CDR3 is 14 amino acids. Trimming removed 5 bases from V and 5 bases from J, with 16 bases in between.

This clonotype was observed many times. The rearrangement joins TRBV4-1 to TRBJ1-1, with 7 bases identical to TRBD1. V lost 4 bases, J lost 1 base, and 6 bases stayed unmatched. Germline V gene lookup returns CDR1 MGHRA and CDR2 YSYEKL. CDR3 length: 15 residues. This CDR3 is CASSRGGGSNTEAFF. The CDR3 DNA sequence: TGCGCCAGCAGCCGGGGAGGGGGCTCGAACACTGAAGCTTTCTTT.

The sample holds many counts of this clonotype. The V and J genes are TRBV7-2 and TRBJ2-2; possible D gene TRBD2, 5 bases. V was cut by 1 base and J by 2 bases, with 8 bases left in between. Per the germline V gene, CDR1 is SGHTA and CDR2 is FQGNSA. CDR3 length equals 15 residues. The CDR3 coding sequence is TGTGCCAGCAGCTTAGGCGGGCACAACACCGGGGAGCTGTTTTTT. Translated, it gives CASSLGGHNTGELFF.

This clonotype appeared a few times. The chain has TRBV19 and TRBJ2-2; no firm D call. The CDR3 totals 15 residues. V was trimmed by 2 bases and J by 0 bases, leaving 7 bases between them. Germline values: CDR1 LNHDA, CDR2 SQIVND (reference sequence). Here the CDR3 DNA reads TGTGCCAGTAGTATACGCAGCGCGAACACCGGGGAGCTGTTTTTT. It codes for CASSIRSANTGELFF.

The sample holds many counts of this clonotype. V usage is TRBV7-9 and J usage is TRBJ1-2; no clear D. Trimming pared 0 bases from V and 8 bases from J, leaving 10 bases between. CDR3 length equals 13 residues. The germline CDR1 and CDR2 sequences are SEHNR and FQNEAQ (reference sequence). CDR3 amino acids: CASSLAYEGGYTF. CDR3 DNA sequence: TGTGCCAGCAGCTTAGCTTATGAGGGCGGCTACACCTTC. Drawing the rest from reference TRBV7-9 and TRBJ1-2, the complete variable domain is DTGVSQNPRHKITKRGQNVTFRCDPISEHNRLYWYRQTLGQGPEFLTYFQNEAQLEKSRLLSDRFSAERPKGSFSTLEIQRTEQGDSAMYLCASSLAYEGGYTFGSGTRLTVV.

This clonotype has more than one count but fewer than ten. The chain couples TRBV27 to TRBJ1-1; a possible D gene is TRBD1 (5 bases). V was shortened by 8 bases and J by 8 bases, with 15 bases between the two germline ends. The CDR3 is 12 amino acids. The germline gives CDR1 MNHEY, CDR2 SMNVEV (reference sequence). This CDR3 reads CASREGMAEAFF. The CDR3 DNA reads TGTGCCAGCCGTGAGGGGATGGCGGAAGCTTTCTTT.

In its sample, this clonotype was seen many times. CDR3 sequence reads: CATSRDRSGTETQYF. CDR3 nucleotides: TGTGCCACCAGCAGAGATCGGTCTGGCACGGAGACCCAGTACTTC. The chain links TRBV15 to TRBJ2-5, with no clear D. The V and J ends lost 0 bases and 5 bases respectively, with 13 bases between them. The CDR3 is made up of 15 amino acids. CDR1 is LNHNV and CDR2 is YYDKDF in the germline V gene (reference sequence). Variable domain in full (rest from reference TRBV15 and TRBJ2-5): DAMVIQNPRYQVTQFGKPVTLSCSQTLNHNVMYWYQQKSSQAPKLLFHYYDKDFNNEADTPDNFQSRRPNTSFCFLDIRSPGLGDTAMYLCATSRDRSGTETQYFGPGTRLLVL.

The table lists this clonotype with a few counts. The V call is TRBV6-5, the J call TRBJ2-2; TRBD2 aligns across 8 bases. Germline CDR1 MNHEY, CDR2 SVGAGI. V shed 2 bases and J 2 bases; nucleotides not matched to a gene: 4. CDR3 size: 16 residues. DNA of the CDR3: TGTGCCAGCAGTTACGCCGGGACTAGAAACACCGGGGAGCTGTTTTTT. Translating gives CASSYAGTRNTGELFF.

This clonotype was picked up many times. The J gene is TRBJ2-7, the V gene TRBV27, with 8 bases matching TRBD1. The CDR3 sequence is 15 residues long. V trimming: 4 bases; J trimming: 4 bases; junction bases outside the gene matches: 9. Germline loops: CDR1 MNHEY, CDR2 SMNVEV (reference sequence). For the CDR3, the DNA is TGTGCCAGCAGTTATTTGGGACAGGCGATTTACGAGCAGTACTTC. This sequence encodes CASSYLGQAIYEQYF.

Ten or more counts support this clonotype. Just one base apart from a much larger clone, this may be a read error. This chain links TRBV12-3 or TRBV12-4 with TRBJ1-5; D unresolved. The CDR3 has 14 residues. Trimming removed 6 bases from V and 3 bases from J, with 12 bases in between. The CDR3 loop is CASRCTMDNQPQHF. The DNA for the CDR3 is TGTGCCAGCAGATGCACTATGGACAATCAGCCCCAGCATTTT.

This clonotype was observed many times. The CDR3 DNA reads TGCAGTGCTAGCGGGCGGGGGCTAATGGAGACCCAGTACTTC. Translation gives CSASGRGLMETQYF. The V and J genes are TRBV20-1 and TRBJ2-5; D is perhaps TRBD2 (7 bases). Trimming stripped 3 bases from V and 5 bases from J, with 16 bases between. The CDR3 spans 14 residues. Per germline, CDR1 DFQATT and CDR2 SNEGSKA (reference sequence).

The sample holds many counts of this clonotype. The chain has TRBV4-3 and TRBJ1-3, with D possibly being TRBD1 (6 bases). The V end was cut by 2 bases, the J end by 0 bases, with 11 bases between. Germline V CDR1 and CDR2: LGHNA, YSLEER. This CDR3 is 16 amino acids long. The CDR3, as DNA: TGCGCCAGCAGCCAATCCTACAGGGCCTCTGGAAACACCATATATTTT. Its protein is CASSQSYRASGNTIYF.

This clonotype was seen ten or more times. Given the absence of the conserved phenylalanine or tryptophan at the CDR3 end, a read error is likely. The V call is TRBV6-1, the J call TRBJ1-6; 9 nucleotides line up with TRBD1. With 6 bases clipped from V and 10 bases from J, the junction kept 10 bases outside the gene matches. Germline V gene sequence: CDR1 MNHNS, CDR2 SASEGT. CDR3 length equals 15 residues. CDR3 DNA sequence: TGTGCCAGCAGATCCGGGACAGGGACGACCTCACCCCTCCACTCT. It translates to CASRSGTGTTSPLHS.

V and J are TRBV6-1 and TRBJ2-4; tentatively, D is TRBD1 (6 bases). The CDR3 is 13 amino acids. The germline V gene encodes CDR1 MNHNS and CDR2 SASEGT. Trimming took 9 bases from V and 3 from J, leaving 12 bases between them. The CDR3: CASLDRHKNIQYF. DNA of the CDR3: TGTGCCAGTCTGGACAGACACAAAAACATTCAGTACTTC.

This clonotype was detected only a few times. This sequence joins TRBV12-3 or TRBV12-4 and TRBJ2-2, with 11 bases that match TRBD2. After removal of 4 bases from V and 1 base from J, the junction contained 5 bases not matched to a gene. CDR3 length: 17 amino acids. The CDR3 coding sequence is TGTGCCAGCAGTTCTCTAGCGGGAGGCCAGAACACCGGGGAGCTGTTTTTT. Protein: CASSSLAGGQNTGELFF.

This clonotype has a count of ten or more. This chain uses TRBV9 with TRBJ2-7; tentative D call: TRBD2 (6 bases). The V end was cut by 0 bases, the J end by 3 bases, with 10 bases between. CDR1 and CDR2 (germline): SGDLS, YYNGEE. This CDR3 comprises 14 residues. The DNA of the CDR3 is TGTGCCAGCAGCGTAGGCGGGACCAACTACGAGCAGTACTTC. This sequence encodes CASSVGGTNYEQYF.

The genes are TRBV12-3 or TRBV12-4 and TRBJ1-1; D call uncertain. The CDR3 spans 12 residues. V was clipped by 6 bases and J by 5 bases, with 10 bases between them. CDR3 nucleotides: TGTGCCAGCAGACCACCTTTTACTGAAGCTTTCTTT. This translates into CASRPPFTEAFF.

The chain joins TRBV6-1 to TRBJ2-2, with D unresolved. The CDR3 runs 14 residues. Germline V lookup: CDR1 MNHNS, CDR2 SASEGT. V was cut by 6 bases and J by 0 bases, with 8 bases left in between. The CDR3 is CASRDGPNTGELFF. In DNA, the CDR3 is TGTGCCAGCAGGGACGGCCCGAACACCGGGGAGCTGTTTTTT.

This clonotype was seen more than once but under ten times. CDR3 coding DNA: TGCGCCAGCAGCCAAGGATTCTCTGACAGCCTTCATGGCTACACCTTC. Residues: CASSQGFSDSLHGYTF. This chain links TRBV4-1 with TRBJ1-2; D might be TRBD1 (5 bases). This CDR3 comprises 16 residues. Trimming removed 1 base at V and 6 bases at J, with 18 bases between. From germline, CDR1 is MGHRA and CDR2 YSYEKL.

This clonotype occurred many times. V is TRBV20-1 and J is TRBJ2-2; D possibly corresponds to TRBD1 (5 bases). Germline V gene sequence: CDR1 DFQATT, CDR2 SNEGSKA (reference sequence). The CDR3 totals 14 residues. V lost 4 bases and J 5 bases, leaving 14 bases between the germline ends. CDR3 in amino acids: CSANGAEPTGELFF. Here the CDR3 DNA reads TGCAGTGCTAATGGGGCAGAACCTACCGGGGAGCTGTTTTTT.

This clonotype was counted ten times or more. The chain combines TRBV19 with TRBJ1-5; possibly TRBD1 for D (5 bases). V was clipped by 4 bases and J by 9 bases, with 16 bases between them. From germline, CDR1 is LNHDA and CDR2 SQIVND (reference sequence). CDR3 length equals 14 residues. CDR3 coding DNA: TGTGCCAGTAGTAAGGGACCCGGATTCTCGCCCCAGCATTTT. Protein: CASSKGPGFSPQHF.

This clonotype was counted at least ten times. V gene TRBV6-1 combines with J gene TRBJ2-7; 9 bases line up with TRBD2. Germline V gene lookup returns CDR1 MNHNS and CDR2 SASEGT. V shed 4 bases, J shed 4 bases, and the junction held 8 bases outside the gene matches. The CDR3 runs 15 residues. The CDR3 region is CASSVTSGSGYEQYF. CDR3 in DNA: TGTGCCAGCAGTGTGACTAGCGGCTCGGGATACGAGCAGTACTTC.

There are many counts of this clonotype. This chain connects TRBV12-3 or TRBV12-4 to TRBJ2-7; D is perhaps TRBD1 (5 bases). Trimming cost V 7 bases and J 6 bases, with 13 bases left between them. The CDR3 is 12 residues long. The CDR3 sequence is CASTPGRGEQYF. Written as DNA, the CDR3 is TGTGCCAGCACCCCTGGAAGGGGCGAGCAGTACTTC.

This clonotype was seen at least ten times. V gene TRBV24-1 combines with J gene TRBJ2-2; D assignment may be TRBD1 or TRBD2 (6 bases each). Trimming stripped 9 bases from V and 0 bases from J, with 10 bases between. This CDR3 has 14 amino acids. Germline CDR1 is KGHDR and CDR2 is SFDVKD. In DNA, the CDR3 is TGTGCCACCGGGGGCGGGACGAACACCGGGGAGCTGTTTTTT. Its protein is CATGGGTNTGELFF.

This clonotype was picked up many times. The gene calls are TRBV19 and TRBJ2-2; no reliable D call. The CDR3 spans 14 residues. The ends were cut back, 3 bases at V and 2 bases at J, with 7 bases in the middle. Germline V gives CDR1 LNHDA, CDR2 SQIVND (reference sequence). DNA of the CDR3: TGTGCCAGTAGTATGCGCAGAAACACCGGGGAGCTGTTTTTT. As protein: CASSMRRNTGELFF.

This clonotype was counted ten times or more. The chain employs TRBV25-1 and TRBJ2-4; 9 nucleotides line up with TRBD2. Germline CDR1 MGHDK, CDR2 SYGVNS. The CDR3 sequence is 22 residues long. V was clipped by 2 bases and J by 1 base; unmatched bases: 21. This CDR3 is CASSEEGVAGVLPLAAKNIQYF. As DNA, the CDR3 is TGTGCCAGCAGTGAAGAAGGAGTAGCGGGGGTACTCCCCCTAGCCGCCAAAAACATTCAGTACTTC. The variable domain in full, completed from reference TRBV25-1 and TRBJ2-4, reads EADIYQTPRYLVIGTGKKITLECSQTMGHDKMYWYQQDPGMELHLIHYSYGVNSTEKGDLSSESTVSRIRTEHFPLTLESARPSHTSQYLCASSEEGVAGVLPLAAKNIQYFGAGTRLSVL.

In this sample, this clonotype turned up many times. V and J are TRBV19 and TRBJ1-5; D ambiguous. CDR3 length: 14 amino acids. CDR1 is LNHDA and CDR2 is SQIVND in the germline V gene (reference sequence). Trimming left V 1 base short and J 3 bases short, with 7 bases between. In nucleotides, the CDR3 is TGTGCCAGTAGTATAGCGGGTTTCAATCAGCCCCAGCATTTT. Its protein product is CASSIAGFNQPQHF.

This clonotype was recorded many times. This chain uses TRBV28 with TRBJ2-7, with TRBD2 as a possible D gene (5 bases). The CDR3 length is 12 residues. Between the trimmed V and J ends, which lost 6 bases and 4 bases, there was a span of 10 bases. Germline V gene data show CDR1 as MDHEN and CDR2 as SYDVKM. This CDR3 reads CASSFSAYEQYF. In DNA form, the CDR3 reads TGTGCCAGCAGCTTTAGCGCATACGAGCAGTACTTC.

This clonotype was seen many times. The chain carries TRBV2 and TRBJ1-2, with D possibly matching TRBD1 (5 bases). Germline CDR1 reads SNHLY; CDR2 reads FYNNEI. The length of the CDR3 is 15 residues. The V end lost 5 bases, the J end lost 6 bases, and 19 bases lay between the germline ends. The CDR3 DNA sequence: TGTGCCAGCAGTCAGAATCCGGTGGGGGGGGATGGCTACACCTTC. It codes for CASSQNPVGGDGYTF.